The 6 T cell receptor beta chains below come from one sample, sequenced in a study of response to subunit inactivated influenza vaccine. TCRdb re-called the RT-PCR reads with MiXCR, one entry per CDR3 protein. In the table there are about 540,000 distinct CDR3 sequences, less than 15% of which are singletons. Sequenced here: PBMCs from blood, sampled 12 days after vaccination. The origin of the receptors is a man aged 45 to 65 who received an inactivated influenza vaccine.

This clonotype was seen many times. The V and J genes are TRBV20-1 and TRBJ2-1; 11 positions match TRBD2. Germline V gene lookup returns CDR1 DFQATT and CDR2 SNEGSKA (reference sequence). This CDR3 is 12 amino acids long. CDR3 sequence reads: CRAGTSGGRQFF. In nucleotides, the CDR3 is TGCAGAGCCGGGACTAGCGGAGGCCGGCAGTTCTTC.

This rearrangement joins TRBV20-1 to TRBJ2-1, with 7 nucleotides matching TRBD1. The CDR3 runs 16 residues. The V and J ends lost 0 bases and 1 base, in that order; junction bases with no gene match: 6. CDR1 DFQATT and CDR2 SNEGSKA come from the germline V gene (reference sequence). The CDR3 region is CSARDRDSFSYNEQFF. The CDR3 bases are TGCAGTGCTAGAGACAGGGACAGTTTTTCCTACAATGAGCAGTTCTTC.

CDR3 DNA sequence: TGTGCCAGCAGCTTGGGGTCTAGCGGGGGGAATGAGCAGTTCTTC. Its translation: CASSLGSSGGNEQFF. V usage is TRBV5-5 and J usage is TRBJ2-1; 11 bases match TRBD2. Germline V gene lookup returns CDR1 SGHKS and CDR2 YYEKEE (reference sequence). The CDR3 consists of 15 residues. J was trimmed by 7 bases and V by 0 bases; bases with no gene match: 3.

This clonotype was detected a few times. The J gene is TRBJ2-7, the V gene TRBV19; 9 bases line up with TRBD2. The J segment lost 3 bases and the V segment lost 7 bases, leaving 13 bases of the junction unmatched. CDR1 and CDR2 (germline): LNHDA, SQIVND (reference sequence). The CDR3 is 16 residues long. Written as DNA, the CDR3 is TGTGCCAGTACCGATGGGCCCGGGACTAGCAGCTACGAGCAGTACTTC. Protein: CASTDGPGTSSYEQYF.

The chain couples TRBV6-4 to TRBJ2-3; the D is unclear. Germline values: CDR1 MRHNA, CDR2 SNTAGT. Between the trimmed V and J ends, which lost 5 bases and 9 bases, there was a span of 21 bases. The CDR3 totals 15 residues. CDR3 amino acids: CASSPRTGIKGTQYF. DNA of the CDR3: TGTGCCAGCAGTCCTCGGACGGGTATTAAAGGGACGCAGTATTTT.

This clonotype was counted many times. CDR3 amino acids: CSARRQFASGELFF. In nucleotides, the CDR3 is TGCAGTGCTAGGAGGCAGTTCGCATCCGGGGAGCTGTTTTTT. V gene TRBV20-1 combines with J gene TRBJ2-2; D not certain. The length of the CDR3 is 14 residues. V lost 3 bases and J 6 bases, leaving 14 bases between the germline ends. The V gene's germline CDR1 is DFQATT and CDR2 SNEGSKA (reference sequence).